This T cell receptor (beta chain) was identified in a study of shared clonotypes between healthy human individuals. Profiled with immunoSEQ multiplex PCR; TCRdb holds only in-frame clones, not every one. The profile covers hundreds of thousands of clones, with about 96% appearing a single time and about 0.11% taken by the ten largest. Note on this clone: The antigen is unknown.

CDR3 length: 14 residues. With 4 bases clipped from V and 4 bases from J, the junction kept 7 bases outside the gene matches. Germline V gene lookup returns CDR1 MDHEN and CDR2 SYDVKM. Positively selected for CCR7, the CD45RO-negative cells used as naive CD8 cells excluded terminally differentiated effector memory CD45RA+ cells. Regarding the study as a whole: The sharing of 5% to 6.5% of naive CD4 clonotypes was seen across a handful of donors. Sampling included only blood; tissue repertoires likely differ.

The sample taken for sequencing was naive CD8+ T cells sorted from blood. The source is a woman under 40 in good health. The rearrangement joins TRBV28 to TRBJ2-7; 7 bases agree with TRBD1. CDR3 coding DNA: TGTGCCAGCAGTTACCAGGGGGTTTTGTACGAGCAGTACTTC. Protein product: CASSYQGVLYEQYF.